This T cell receptor beta chain was sequenced in a study of T cells in localized non-small cell lung cancer. The study, taken as a whole, reports: Since sequencing was restricted to only one region of the tumor, intratumor heterogeneity remains a possibility. Across samples, adjacent lung featured a median roughly 60 of the top 100 tumor clones.

CDR1 MNHGY and CDR2 SAAAGT come from the germline V gene. This CDR3 spans 17 amino acids. Trimming cost V 10 bases and J 3 bases, with 27 bases left between them. In this sample, this clone turned up a few times. The antigen is not known. Method: immunoSEQ multiplex PCR; TCRdb's copy keeps in-frame clones and lacks some. The sample has about 7,300 clones; around 23% are singletons. The sequences come from lung tumor tissue, collected before any cancer treatment. The chain is built from TRBV6-8 and TRBJ1-2; D is possibly TRBD1 (5 bases). This clonotype was sampled from a man aged 40-75 years with stage III squamous cell lung carcinoma. CDR3 sequence (DNA): TGTGCCATCAGAGAACCGGGACGGACCTTCGGGGACTATGGCTACACCTTC. It translates to CAIREPGRTFGDYGYTF.